The 27 T cell receptor beta chains below were found in one sample sequenced in a study of blood T cell repertoires in COVID-19. Profiling relied on immunoSEQ multiplex PCR, and the TCRdb table lists in-frame clones only, not all of them. Counted here are over 200,000 clones, over 80% occurring once; the ten biggest clones make up about 1.2%. The sample taken for sequencing was PBMCs or T cells enriched from blood (not recorded which). The receptors were sampled from a human donor in a cohort exposed to, infected with or recovered from COVID-19 (not recorded which). The donor label of this sample is uncertain.

V usage is TRBV11-2 and J usage is TRBJ1-5; D remains unclear. Germline CDR1 is SGHAT and CDR2 is FQNNGV. This CDR3 is 14 amino acids long. Trimming removed 0 bases from V and 0 bases from J, with 3 bases in between. The CDR3 loop is CASSLEYSNQPQHF. For the CDR3, the DNA is TGTGCCAGCAGCTTAGAATATAGCAATCAGCCCCAGCATTTT. Combining the CDR3 with reference TRBV11-2 and TRBJ1-5 gives the whole variable domain EAGVAQSPRYKIIEKRQSVAFWCNPISGHATLYWYQQILGQGPKLLIQFQNNGVVDDSQLPKDRFSAERLKGVDSTLKIQPAKLEDSAVYLCASSLEYSNQPQHFGDGTRLSIL.

This clone appeared a few times. The rearrangement links TRBV15 to TRBJ1-4; D ambiguous. Germline CDR1 and CDR2: LNHNV and YYDKDF (reference sequence). Trimming took off 9 bases at V and 2 bases at J, with 7 bases between the two ends. The CDR3 spans 12 residues. CDR3 protein: CATRETNEKLFF. As DNA, the CDR3 is TGTGCCACGAGGGAGACTAATGAAAAACTGTTTTTT.

This clone has just one count. The V and J genes are TRBV19 and TRBJ1-1; the D gene is possibly TRBD1 (5 bases). From germline, CDR1 is LNHDA and CDR2 SQIVND (reference sequence). Trimming shortened V by 6 bases and J by 1 base, and 6 bases separated the two germline ends. CDR3 length equals 12 residues. The CDR3 DNA reads as TGTGCCAGTAGGGACACGAACACTGAAGCTTTCTTT. Its translation is CASRDTNTEAFF.

The chain employs TRBV4-2 and TRBJ1-1; the D is unclear. CDR3 length: 14 amino acids. The V gene lost 4 bases and the J gene lost 5 bases, with 14 bases spanning the gap. CDR1 and CDR2 from the germline V gene are LGHNA and YNFKEQ. Here the CDR3 DNA reads TGTGCCAGCAGCCGAGATGGAGGGTCAACTGAAGCTTTCTTT. It codes for CASSRDGGSTEAFF.

The chain combines TRBV19 with TRBJ1-5; 7 bases align to TRBD1. Germline V lookup: CDR1 LNHDA, CDR2 SQIVND (reference sequence). The V gene end was trimmed by 5 bases and the J gene end by 4 bases; junction bases not matched to a gene: 5. The CDR3 is 14 residues long. The CDR3 DNA follows: TGTGCCAGTAGTTCACAGGGGTGGAATCAGCCCCAGCATTTT. As protein: CASSSQGWNQPQHF.

The chain couples TRBV24-1 to TRBJ2-1; 8 bases are shared with TRBD1. Germline assignment: CDR1 KGHDR and CDR2 SFDVKD. CDR3 length: 16 amino acids. The junction had 8 bases not matched to a gene; V was cut back by 4 bases and J by 4 bases. CDR3 in amino acids: CATSDATGGEYNEQFF. CDR3 sequence (DNA): TGTGCCACCAGTGACGCAACAGGGGGTGAATACAATGAGCAGTTCTTC.

The V gene is TRBV12-3 or TRBV12-4, the J gene TRBJ2-7; TRBD1 agrees at 9 bases. With 6 bases clipped from V and 6 bases from J, the junction kept 6 bases outside the gene matches. The CDR3 spans 13 residues. CDR3 in DNA: TGTGCCAGCAGAGCGGGACAGGGCACCGAGCAGTACTTC. This translates into CASRAGQGTEQYF.

This chain uses TRBV25-1 with TRBJ2-7, with 7 bases aligning to TRBD1. Trimming cost V 5 bases and J 1 base; bases outside gene matches: 5. The V gene's germline CDR1 is MGHDK and CDR2 SYGVNS. This CDR3 spans 14 amino acids. CDR3 in DNA: TGTGCCAGCAGTCCTTGGGACAGTTCCTACGAGCAGTACTTC. Translating it yields CASSPWDSSYEQYF.

The gene calls are TRBV7-9 and TRBJ1-1, with D perhaps TRBD1 (6 bases). The CDR3 is made up of 17 amino acids. The V gene lost 2 bases and the J gene lost 2 bases, with 18 bases spanning the gap. Germline CDR1 reads SEHNR; CDR2 reads FQNEAQ (reference sequence). This chain's CDR3 is CASSLPRSGGVNTEAFF. The CDR3 DNA is TGTGCCAGCAGCTTACCCAGATCGGGGGGCGTCAACACTGAAGCTTTCTTT. Using reference TRBV7-9 and TRBJ1-1 for the parts outside the CDR3, the full variable domain is DTGVSQNPRHKITKRGQNVTFRCDPISEHNRLYWYRQTLGQGPEFLTYFQNEAQLEKSRLLSDRFSAERPKGSFSTLEIQRTEQGDSAMYLCASSLPRSGGVNTEAFFGQGTRLTVV.

The gene calls are TRBV19 and TRBJ1-6, with D possibly matching TRBD1 (5 bases). The germline V and J ends were trimmed by 3 bases and 0 bases, with 12 bases remaining between them. CDR3 length: 17 amino acids. Germline-derived CDR1 and CDR2 are LNHDA and SQIVND (reference sequence). The CDR3 region is CASSMVGQPSYNSPLHF. CDR3 in DNA: TGTGCCAGTAGTATGGTGGGGCAGCCCTCCTATAATTCACCCCTCCACTTT.

This clone appeared once. V usage is TRBV4-3 and J usage is TRBJ2-2; D may be TRBD2 (7 bases). V lost 2 bases and J 7 bases, leaving 20 bases between the germline ends. The CDR3 sequence is 17 residues long. Looked up from germline, CDR1 is LGHNA and CDR2 is YSLEER. The CDR3 reads CASSQKGRGHLIGELFF. The CDR3 DNA follows: TGCGCCAGCAGCCAAAAAGGGAGGGGACACTTAATCGGGGAGCTGTTTTTT.

The chain combines TRBV4-2 with TRBJ1-2, with a possible D match to TRBD1 (6 bases). The CDR3 extends over 19 amino acids. Germline-derived CDR1 and CDR2 are LGHNA and YNFKEQ. Trimming took off 0 bases at V and 1 base at J, with 21 bases between the two ends. This chain's CDR3 is CASSQDTAPGRGYNYGYTF. CDR3 coding DNA: TGTGCCAGCAGCCAAGATACGGCGCCAGGGAGGGGGTATAACTATGGCTACACCTTC.

This clone was seen more than once but under ten times. The J gene is TRBJ2-2, the V gene TRBV5-4, with 9 bases matching TRBD1. V was pared by 5 bases and J by 3 bases, with 5 bases of the junction left unmatched. The CDR3 totals 15 residues. Per the germline V gene, CDR1 is SGHNT and CDR2 is YYREEE (reference sequence). CDR3 DNA: TGTGCCAGCAGACCGGGACAGGGTGACACCGGGGAGCTGTTTTTT. This encodes CASRPGQGDTGELFF. Combining the CDR3 with reference TRBV5-4 and TRBJ2-2 gives the whole variable domain ETGVTQSPTHLIKTRGQQVTLRCSSQSGHNTVSWYQQALGQGPQFIFQYYREEENGRGNFPPRFSGLQFPNYSSELNVNALELDDSALYLCASRPGQGDTGELFFGEGSRLTVL.

The V call is TRBV30, the J call TRBJ2-1; 9 bases are a match to TRBD1. Looked up from germline, CDR1 is GTSNPN and CDR2 is SVGIG (reference sequence). CDR3 length equals 16 residues. With V trimmed by 0 bases and J by 6 bases, 9 bases remained unmatched. DNA of the CDR3: TGTGCCTGGAGTGTACTTGGGACAGGGCGGTCCAATGAGCAGTTCTTC. This codes for CAWSVLGTGRSNEQFF.

This rearrangement joins TRBV24-1 to TRBJ2-7; D gene uncertain. Germline lookup yields CDR1 KGHDR and CDR2 SFDVKD. The length of the CDR3 is 13 residues. V was clipped by 6 bases and J by 7 bases, with 15 bases between them. In DNA, the CDR3 is TGTGCCACCAGTCTAACAGACCTACGGGAGCAGTACTTC. Encoded protein: CATSLTDLREQYF.

The chain employs TRBV2 and TRBJ1-6; the match to TRBD1 covers 11 bases. Germline lookup yields CDR1 SNHLY and CDR2 FYNNEI. V lost 6 bases to trimming and J lost 12 bases; unmatched junction nucleotides: 7. The CDR3 runs 14 residues. The CDR3 DNA follows: TGTGCCAGCAGACGGGGACAGGGGGAGGGACCCCTCCACTTT. This codes for CASRRGQGEGPLHF.

V usage is TRBV30 and J usage is TRBJ2-7; possible D gene TRBD1, 5 bases. CDR1 and CDR2 from the germline V gene are GTSNPN and SVGIG (reference sequence). V was trimmed by 5 bases and J by 4 bases, leaving 9 bases between them. The length of the CDR3 is 11 residues. The CDR3 loop reads CAWGASYEQYF. The CDR3 DNA is TGTGCCTGGGGGGCCAGTTACGAGCAGTACTTC.

This clone was counted only a few times. The rearrangement uses TRBV11-1 and TRBJ1-2; no firm D call. Trimming shortened V by 5 bases and J by 4 bases, and 11 bases separated the two germline ends. CDR3 size: 13 residues. Germline lookup yields CDR1 SGHAT and CDR2 FQDESV (reference sequence). The CDR3 sequence is CASSPLGVYGYTF. In DNA form, the CDR3 reads TGTGCCAGCAGCCCGTTGGGAGTCTATGGCTACACCTTC. The full variable domain, rest sourced from reference TRBV11-1 and TRBJ1-2, is EAEVAQSPRYKITEKSQAVAFWCDPISGHATLYWYRQILGQGPELLVQFQDESVVDDSQLPKDRFSAERLKGVDSTLKIQPAELGDSAMYLCASSPLGVYGYTFGSGTRLTVV.

This CDR3 is CASSISGVNTGELFF. DNA for the CDR3: TGTGCCAGTAGTATCTCCGGGGTGAACACCGGGGAGCTGTTTTTT. V is TRBV19 and J is TRBJ2-2; tentatively, D is TRBD2 (5 bases). V was cut by 3 bases and J by 1 base, with 9 bases left in between. Germline-derived CDR1 and CDR2 are LNHDA and SQIVND (reference sequence). CDR3 length: 15 residues. The whole variable domain, filled in from reference TRBV19 and TRBJ2-2, reads DGGITQSPKYLFRKEGQNVTLSCEQNLNHDAMYWYRQDPGQGLRLIYYSQIVNDFQKGDIAEGYSVSREKKESFPLTVTSAQKNPTAFYLCASSISGVNTGELFFGEGSRLTVL.

This sequence joins TRBV2 and TRBJ2-7; D call uncertain. This CDR3 is built from 15 residues. The V gene's germline CDR1 is SNHLY and CDR2 FYNNEI. Deletions cut 3 bases from V and 2 bases from J, with 14 bases between. The CDR3 nucleotides are TGTGCCAGCAGTGACCTCCGGGTCGCGGCCTACGAGCAGTACTTC. Amino acid sequence: CASSDLRVAAYEQYF.

As concerns this clone: The same CDR3 arises from other DNA sequences in this sample as well. The gene calls are TRBV30 and TRBJ1-5; maybe TRBD1 (5 bases). Germline CDR1 is GTSNPN and CDR2 is SVGIG (reference sequence). This CDR3 has 13 residues. Trimming removed 3 bases at V and 1 base at J, with 7 bases between. The CDR3 sequence is CAWSGGSNQPQHF. The CDR3 DNA reads as TGTGCCTGGAGCGGGGGAAGCAATCAGCCCCAGCATTTT.

The chain employs TRBV11-2 and TRBJ2-1, with TRBD1 as a possible D gene (5 bases). The CDR3 has 15 amino acids. V lost 5 bases, J lost 4 bases, and 15 bases lay in between. CDR1 is SGHAT and CDR2 is FQNNGV in the germline V gene. The DNA of the CDR3 is TGTGCCAGCAGCCTCGACAGAGTTCTTTACAATGAGCAGTTCTTC. Translation gives CASSLDRVLYNEQFF.

The chain joins TRBV6-4 to TRBJ1-6; possible D gene TRBD1, 6 bases. From germline, CDR1 is MRHNA and CDR2 SNTAGT. The V and J ends lost 5 bases and 13 bases respectively, with 15 bases between them. CDR3 length: 13 amino acids. This chain's CDR3 is CASSPQGRGPLHF. CDR3 nucleotide sequence: TGTGCCAGCAGTCCACAGGGCCGGGGCCCCCTCCACTTT.

The rearrangement joins TRBV7-3 to TRBJ2-3, with D unclear. Trimming cost V 5 bases and J 5 bases, with 14 bases left between them. From germline, CDR1 is SGHTA and CDR2 FQGTGA. The CDR3 is made up of 14 amino acids. CDR3 region: CASSIRPRGDTQYF. The CDR3 DNA sequence: TGTGCCAGCAGCATTAGGCCCCGAGGAGATACGCAGTATTTT.

V usage is TRBV27 and J usage is TRBJ1-4; 9 bases are a match to TRBD1. CDR3 length equals 15 residues. Germline V CDR1 and CDR2: MNHEY, SMNVEV (reference sequence). Unmatched junction bases numbered 10, after V lost 6 bases and J lost 8 bases. CDR3 sequence (DNA): TGTGCCAGCAGAGTACGGGGACAGGGTTGGGAAAAACTGTTTTTT. Its translation is CASRVRGQGWEKLFF.

J is TRBJ1-4 and V is TRBV5-6; 8 positions match TRBD1. The V gene's germline CDR1 is SGHDT and CDR2 YYEEEE. Trimming cost V 3 bases and J 5 bases; bases outside gene matches: 3. The length of the CDR3 is 14 residues. The CDR3 DNA reads TGTGCCAGCAGCTACGGACAGGGCAATGAAAAACTGTTTTTT. Protein sequence: CASSYGQGNEKLFF.

The chain has TRBV5-1 and TRBJ1-6; possibly TRBD1 for D (6 bases). From germline, CDR1 is SGHRS and CDR2 YFSETQ. CDR3 length equals 16 residues. V gave up 3 bases and J gave up 6 bases, with 16 bases separating them. For the CDR3, the DNA is TGCGCCAGCAGCTGGGGGGCGCGGGAGATTAATTCACCCCTCCACTTT. Translation gives CASSWGAREINSPLHF.